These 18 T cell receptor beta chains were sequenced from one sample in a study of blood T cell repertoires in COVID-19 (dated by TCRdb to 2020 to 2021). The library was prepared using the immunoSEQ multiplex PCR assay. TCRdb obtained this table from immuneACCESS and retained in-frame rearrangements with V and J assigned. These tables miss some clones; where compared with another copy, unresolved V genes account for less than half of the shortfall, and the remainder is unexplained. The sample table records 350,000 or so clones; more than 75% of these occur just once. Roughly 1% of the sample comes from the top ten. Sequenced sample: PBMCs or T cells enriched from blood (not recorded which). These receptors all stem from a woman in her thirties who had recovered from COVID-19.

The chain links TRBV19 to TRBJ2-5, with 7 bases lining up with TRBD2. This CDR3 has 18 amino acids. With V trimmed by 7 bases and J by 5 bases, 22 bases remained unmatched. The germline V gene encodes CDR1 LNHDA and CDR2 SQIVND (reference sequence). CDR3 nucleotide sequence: TGTGCCAGTACCCCAGGCGGCGGGGGAGACTCCAACGGGGAGACCCAGTACTTC. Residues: CASTPGGGGDSNGETQYF.

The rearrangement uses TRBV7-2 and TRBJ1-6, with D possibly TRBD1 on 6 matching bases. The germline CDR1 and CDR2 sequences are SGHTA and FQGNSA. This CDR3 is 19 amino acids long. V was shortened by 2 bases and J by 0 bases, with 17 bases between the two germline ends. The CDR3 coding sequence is TGTGCCAGCAGCTTACGAGTGTGGGACATTATCTCCTATAATTCACCCCTCCACTTT. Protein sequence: CASSLRVWDIISYNSPLHF.

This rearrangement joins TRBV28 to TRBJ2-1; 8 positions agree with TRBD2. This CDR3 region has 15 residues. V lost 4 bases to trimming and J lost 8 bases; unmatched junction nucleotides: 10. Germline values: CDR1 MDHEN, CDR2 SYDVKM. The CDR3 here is CASSSGGALSDEQFF. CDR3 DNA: TGTGCCAGCAGTTCCGGGGGGGCCTTGAGCGATGAGCAGTTCTTC.

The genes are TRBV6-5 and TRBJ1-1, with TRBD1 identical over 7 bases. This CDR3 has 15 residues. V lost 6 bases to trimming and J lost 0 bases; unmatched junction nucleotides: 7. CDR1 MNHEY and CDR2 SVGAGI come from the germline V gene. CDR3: CASRKGAGMNTEAFF. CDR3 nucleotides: TGTGCCAGCAGGAAGGGGGCGGGTATGAACACTGAAGCTTTCTTT.

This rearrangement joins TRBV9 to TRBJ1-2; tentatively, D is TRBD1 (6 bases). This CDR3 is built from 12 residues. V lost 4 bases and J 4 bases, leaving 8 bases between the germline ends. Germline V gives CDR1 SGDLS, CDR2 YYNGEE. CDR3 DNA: TGTGCCAGCAGCAACAGGGTCTATGGCTACACCTTC. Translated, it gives CASSNRVYGYTF.

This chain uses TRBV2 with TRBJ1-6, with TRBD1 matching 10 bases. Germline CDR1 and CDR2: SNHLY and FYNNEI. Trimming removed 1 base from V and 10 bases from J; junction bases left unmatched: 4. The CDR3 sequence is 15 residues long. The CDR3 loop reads CASSEGTGGPSPLHF. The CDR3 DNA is TGTGCCAGCAGTGAAGGGACAGGGGGACCCTCACCCCTCCACTTT.

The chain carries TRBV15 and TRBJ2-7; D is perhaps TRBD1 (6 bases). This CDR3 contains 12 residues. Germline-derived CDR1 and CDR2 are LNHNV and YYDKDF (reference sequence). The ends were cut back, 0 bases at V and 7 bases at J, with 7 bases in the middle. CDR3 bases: TGTGCCACCAGCAGAGATAGGGGGGAGCAGTACTTC. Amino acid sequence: CATSRDRGEQYF.

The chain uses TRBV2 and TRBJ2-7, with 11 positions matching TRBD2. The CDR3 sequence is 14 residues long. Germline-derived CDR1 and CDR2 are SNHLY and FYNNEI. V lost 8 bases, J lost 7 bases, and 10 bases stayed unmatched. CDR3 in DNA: TGTGCCAGCCAGACTAGCGGGGAGATACGGGAGCAGTACTTC. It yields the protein CASQTSGEIREQYF.

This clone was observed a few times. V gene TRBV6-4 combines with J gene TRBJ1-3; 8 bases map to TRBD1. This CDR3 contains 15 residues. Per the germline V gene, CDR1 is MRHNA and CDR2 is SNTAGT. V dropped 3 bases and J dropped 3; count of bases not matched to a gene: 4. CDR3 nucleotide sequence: TGTGCCAGCAGTGATGACAGGGGTGATGGAAACACCATATATTTT. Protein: CASSDDRGDGNTIYF.

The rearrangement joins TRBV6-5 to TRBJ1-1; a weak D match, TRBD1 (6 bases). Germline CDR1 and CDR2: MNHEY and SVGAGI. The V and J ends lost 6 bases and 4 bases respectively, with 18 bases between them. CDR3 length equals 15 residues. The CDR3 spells CASRRGGGEGTEAFF. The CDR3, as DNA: TGTGCCAGCAGGAGGGGCGGGGGCGAGGGCACTGAAGCTTTCTTT.

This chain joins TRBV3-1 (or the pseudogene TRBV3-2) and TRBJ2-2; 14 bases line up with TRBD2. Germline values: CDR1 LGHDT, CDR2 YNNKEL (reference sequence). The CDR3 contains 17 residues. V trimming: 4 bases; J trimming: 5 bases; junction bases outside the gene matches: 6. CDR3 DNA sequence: TGTGCCAGCAGCCGGGGGACTAGCGGGGGCTTAACCGGGGAGCTGTTTTTT. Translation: CASSRGTSGGLTGELFF.

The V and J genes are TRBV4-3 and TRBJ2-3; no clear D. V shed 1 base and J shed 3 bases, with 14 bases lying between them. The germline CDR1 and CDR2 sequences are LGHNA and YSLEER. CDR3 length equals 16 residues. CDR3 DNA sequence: TGCGCCAGCAGCCAAGGGTTCCGGGTCGGAACAGATACGCAGTATTTT. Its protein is CASSQGFRVGTDTQYF.

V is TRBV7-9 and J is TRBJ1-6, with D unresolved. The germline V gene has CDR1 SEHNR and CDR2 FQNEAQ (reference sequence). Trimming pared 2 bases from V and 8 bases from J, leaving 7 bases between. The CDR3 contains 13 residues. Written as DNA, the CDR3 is TGTGCCAGCAGCTTAATGGAGGATTCACCCCTCCACTTT. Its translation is CASSLMEDSPLHF.

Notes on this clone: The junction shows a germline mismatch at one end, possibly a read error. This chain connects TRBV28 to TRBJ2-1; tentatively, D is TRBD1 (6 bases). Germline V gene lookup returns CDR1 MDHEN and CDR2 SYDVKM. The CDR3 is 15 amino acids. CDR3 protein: CASSPGALSNNEQFF. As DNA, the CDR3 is TGTGCCAGCAGTCCAGGGGCCCTCTCCAACAATGAGCAGTTCTTC.

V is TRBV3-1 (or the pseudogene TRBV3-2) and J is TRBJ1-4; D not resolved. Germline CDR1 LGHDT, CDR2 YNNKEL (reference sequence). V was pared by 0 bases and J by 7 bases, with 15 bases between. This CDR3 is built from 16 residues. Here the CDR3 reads CASSQERAVGSEKLFF. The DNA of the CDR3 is TGTGCCAGCAGCCAAGAGAGGGCAGTAGGTAGTGAAAAACTGTTTTTT.

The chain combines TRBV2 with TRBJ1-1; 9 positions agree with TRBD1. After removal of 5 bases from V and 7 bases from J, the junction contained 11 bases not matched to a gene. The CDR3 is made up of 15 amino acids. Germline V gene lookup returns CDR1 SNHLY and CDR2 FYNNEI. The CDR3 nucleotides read TGTGCCAGCAGTTTTACCGGGACAGGGTTTGATGAAGCTTTCTTT. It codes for CASSFTGTGFDEAFF.

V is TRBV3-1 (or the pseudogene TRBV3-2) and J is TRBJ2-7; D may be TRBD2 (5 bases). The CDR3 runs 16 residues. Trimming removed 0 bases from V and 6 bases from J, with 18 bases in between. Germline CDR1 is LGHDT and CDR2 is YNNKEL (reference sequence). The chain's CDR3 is CASSQDGDPTLGEQYF. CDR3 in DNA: TGTGCCAGCAGCCAAGACGGGGATCCCACACTTGGCGAGCAGTACTTC.

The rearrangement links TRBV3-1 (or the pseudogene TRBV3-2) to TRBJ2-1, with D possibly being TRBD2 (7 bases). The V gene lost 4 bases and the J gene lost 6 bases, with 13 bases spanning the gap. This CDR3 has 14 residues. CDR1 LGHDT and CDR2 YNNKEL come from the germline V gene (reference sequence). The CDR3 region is CASSPWGGCNEQFF. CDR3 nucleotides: TGTGCCAGCAGCCCATGGGGGGGCTGCAATGAGCAGTTCTTC.